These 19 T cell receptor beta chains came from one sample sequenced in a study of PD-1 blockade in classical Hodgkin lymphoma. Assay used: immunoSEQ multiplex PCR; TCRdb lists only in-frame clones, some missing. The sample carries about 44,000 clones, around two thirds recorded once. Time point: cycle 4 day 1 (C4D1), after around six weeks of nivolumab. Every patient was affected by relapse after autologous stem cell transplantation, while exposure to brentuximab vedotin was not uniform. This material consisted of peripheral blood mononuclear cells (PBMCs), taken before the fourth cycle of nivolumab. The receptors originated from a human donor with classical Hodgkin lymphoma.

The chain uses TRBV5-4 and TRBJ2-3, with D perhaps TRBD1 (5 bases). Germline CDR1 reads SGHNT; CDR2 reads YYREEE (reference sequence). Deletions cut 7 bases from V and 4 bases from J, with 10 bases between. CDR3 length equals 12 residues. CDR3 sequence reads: CASSGNPDTQYF. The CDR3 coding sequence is TGTGCCAGCTCAGGGAACCCAGATACGCAGTATTTT.

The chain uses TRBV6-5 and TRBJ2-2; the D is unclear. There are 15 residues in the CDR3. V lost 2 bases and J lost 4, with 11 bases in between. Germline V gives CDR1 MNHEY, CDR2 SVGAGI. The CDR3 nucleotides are TGTGCCAGCAGTTACCGGGTTGGATCCACCGGGGAGCTGTTTTTT. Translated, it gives CASSYRVGSTGELFF.

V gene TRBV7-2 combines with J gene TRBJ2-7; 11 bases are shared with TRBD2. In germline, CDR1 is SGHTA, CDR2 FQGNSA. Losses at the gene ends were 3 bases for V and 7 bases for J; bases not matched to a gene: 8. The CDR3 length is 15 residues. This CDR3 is CASSFYASGGTEQYF. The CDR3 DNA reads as TGTGCCAGCAGCTTTTATGCTAGCGGGGGGACTGAGCAGTACTTC.

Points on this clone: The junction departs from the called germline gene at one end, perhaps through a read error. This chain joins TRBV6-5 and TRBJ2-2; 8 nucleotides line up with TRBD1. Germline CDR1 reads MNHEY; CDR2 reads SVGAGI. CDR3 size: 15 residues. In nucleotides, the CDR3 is TGTGCCAGCAGCTACTCCGGGACAGGAACCGGGGAGCTGTTTTTT. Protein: CASSYSGTGTGELFF.

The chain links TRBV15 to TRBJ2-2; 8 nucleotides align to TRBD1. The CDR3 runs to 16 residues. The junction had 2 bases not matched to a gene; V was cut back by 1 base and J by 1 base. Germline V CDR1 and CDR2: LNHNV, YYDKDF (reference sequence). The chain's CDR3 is CATSRGRGRNTGELFF. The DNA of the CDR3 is TGTGCCACCAGCAGAGGCAGGGGGCGGAACACCGGGGAGCTGTTTTTT. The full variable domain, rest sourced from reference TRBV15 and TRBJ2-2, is DAMVIQNPRYQVTQFGKPVTLSCSQTLNHNVMYWYQQKSSQAPKLLFHYYDKDFNNEADTPDNFQSRRPNTSFCFLDIRSPGLGDTAMYLCATSRGRGRNTGELFFGEGSRLTVL.

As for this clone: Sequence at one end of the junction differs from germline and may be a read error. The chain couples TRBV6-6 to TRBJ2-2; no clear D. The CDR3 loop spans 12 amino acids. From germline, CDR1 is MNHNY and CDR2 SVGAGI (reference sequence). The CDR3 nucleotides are TGTGCCAGCATCGACACCACCAGGGAGCTGTTTTTT. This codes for CASIDTTRELFF.

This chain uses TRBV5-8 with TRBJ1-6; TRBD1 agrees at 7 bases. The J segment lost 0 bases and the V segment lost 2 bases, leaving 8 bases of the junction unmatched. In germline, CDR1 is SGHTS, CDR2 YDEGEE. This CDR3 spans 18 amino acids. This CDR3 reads CASSLTGTANSYNSPLHF. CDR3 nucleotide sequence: TGTGCCAGCAGCTTAACCGGGACAGCGAACTCCTATAATTCACCCCTCCACTTT.

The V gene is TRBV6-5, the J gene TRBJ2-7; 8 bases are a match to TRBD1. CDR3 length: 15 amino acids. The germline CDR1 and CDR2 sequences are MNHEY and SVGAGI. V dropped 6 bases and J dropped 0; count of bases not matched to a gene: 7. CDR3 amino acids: CASSPDRGFSYEQYF. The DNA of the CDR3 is TGTGCCAGCAGCCCCGACAGGGGCTTCTCCTACGAGCAGTACTTC.

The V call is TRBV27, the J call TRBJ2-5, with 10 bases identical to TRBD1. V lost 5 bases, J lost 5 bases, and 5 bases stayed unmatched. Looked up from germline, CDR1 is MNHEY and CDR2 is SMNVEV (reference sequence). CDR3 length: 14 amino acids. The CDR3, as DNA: TGTGCCAGCAGTGGGACAGGGGCGGGGGAGACCCAGTACTTC. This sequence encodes CASSGTGAGETQYF.

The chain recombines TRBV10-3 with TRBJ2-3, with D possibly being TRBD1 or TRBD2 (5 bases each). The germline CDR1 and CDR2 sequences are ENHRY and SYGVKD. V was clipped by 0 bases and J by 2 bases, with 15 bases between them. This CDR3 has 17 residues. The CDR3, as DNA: TGTGCCATCAGTGAGTCTTGGGACCCGAGATCCACAGATACGCAGTATTTT. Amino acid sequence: CAISESWDPRSTDTQYF.

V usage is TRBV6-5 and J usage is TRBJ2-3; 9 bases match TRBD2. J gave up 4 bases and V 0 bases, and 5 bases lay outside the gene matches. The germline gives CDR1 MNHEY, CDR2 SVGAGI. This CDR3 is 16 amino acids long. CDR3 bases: TGTGCCAGCAGTTACTCGGCGGGAGGGCTTCCAGATACGCAGTATTTT. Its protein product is CASSYSAGGLPDTQYF.

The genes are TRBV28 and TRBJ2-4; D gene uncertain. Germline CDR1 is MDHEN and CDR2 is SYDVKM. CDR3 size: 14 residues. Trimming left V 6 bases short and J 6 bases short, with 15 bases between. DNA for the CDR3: TGTGCCAGCAGACTTCCCGCCTCCCGAAACATTCAGTACTTC. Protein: CASRLPASRNIQYF.

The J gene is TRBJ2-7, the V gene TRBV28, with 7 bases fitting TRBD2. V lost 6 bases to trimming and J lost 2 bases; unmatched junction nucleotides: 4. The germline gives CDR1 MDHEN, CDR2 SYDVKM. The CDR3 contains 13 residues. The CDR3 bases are TGTGCCAGCAGGCTCAGCGGGACCTACGAGCAGTACTTC. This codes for CASRLSGTYEQYF. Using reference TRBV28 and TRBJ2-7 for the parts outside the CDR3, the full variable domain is DVKVTQSSRYLVKRTGEKVFLECVQDMDHENMFWYRQDPGLGLRLIYFSYDVKMKEKGDIPEGYSVSREKKERFSLILESASTNQTSMYLCASRLSGTYEQYFGPGTRLTVT.

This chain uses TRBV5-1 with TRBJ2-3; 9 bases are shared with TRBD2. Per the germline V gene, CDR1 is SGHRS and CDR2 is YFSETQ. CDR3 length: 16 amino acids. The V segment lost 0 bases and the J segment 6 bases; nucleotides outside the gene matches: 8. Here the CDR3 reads CASSLGLSGSGDTQYF. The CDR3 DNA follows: TGCGCCAGCAGCTTGGGGCTTAGCGGGAGTGGGGATACGCAGTATTTT.

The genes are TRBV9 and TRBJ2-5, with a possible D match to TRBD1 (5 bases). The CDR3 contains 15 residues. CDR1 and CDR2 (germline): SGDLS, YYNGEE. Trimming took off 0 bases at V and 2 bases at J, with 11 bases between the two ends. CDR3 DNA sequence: TGTGCCAGCAGCGTAGAAGGGGCCAAGCAAGAGACCCAGTACTTC. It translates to CASSVEGAKQETQYF. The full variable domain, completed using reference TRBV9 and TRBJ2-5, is DSGVTQTPKHLITATGQRVTLRCSPRSGDLSVYWYQQSLDQGLQFLIQYYNGEERAKGNILERFSAQQFPDLHSELNLSSLELGDSALYFCASSVEGAKQETQYFGPGTRLLVL.

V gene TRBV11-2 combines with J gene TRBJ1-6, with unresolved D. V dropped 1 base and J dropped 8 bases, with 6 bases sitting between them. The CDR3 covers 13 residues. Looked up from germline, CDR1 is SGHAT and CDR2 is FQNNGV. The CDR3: CASSLGRDSPLHF. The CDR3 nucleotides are TGTGCCAGCAGCTTAGGGAGGGATTCACCCCTCCACTTT.

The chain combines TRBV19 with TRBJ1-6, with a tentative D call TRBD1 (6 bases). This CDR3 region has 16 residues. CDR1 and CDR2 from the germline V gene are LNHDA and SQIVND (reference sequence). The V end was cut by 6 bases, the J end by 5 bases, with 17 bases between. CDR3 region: CASRSSGELDNSPLHF. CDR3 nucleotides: TGTGCCAGTAGAAGTTCAGGGGAGTTGGATAATTCACCCCTCCACTTT.

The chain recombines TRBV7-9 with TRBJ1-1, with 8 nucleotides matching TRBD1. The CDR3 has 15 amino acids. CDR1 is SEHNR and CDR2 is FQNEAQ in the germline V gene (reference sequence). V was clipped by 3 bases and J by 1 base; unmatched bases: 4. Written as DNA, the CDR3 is TGTGCCAGCAGCTTCTCAGGGGGCCCGAACACTGAAGCTTTCTTT. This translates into CASSFSGGPNTEAFF.

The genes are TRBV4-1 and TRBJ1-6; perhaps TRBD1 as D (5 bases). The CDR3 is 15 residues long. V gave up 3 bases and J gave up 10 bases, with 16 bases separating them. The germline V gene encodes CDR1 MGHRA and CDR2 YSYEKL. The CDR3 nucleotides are TGCGCCAGCAGCCAGATCGGGACTGGGGACTCACCCCTCCACTTT. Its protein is CASSQIGTGDSPLHF.